This TCR beta chain stems from a study of response to subunit inactivated influenza vaccine. Findings and caveats of the study: Each seasonal influenza vaccination recruits few new T cells, the authors suggested.

As for this clonotype: The antigen is not known.

V was trimmed by 0 bases and J by 0 bases, leaving 9 bases between them. The CDR3 is 16 amino acids. Germline V lookup: CDR1 SGDLS, CDR2 YYNGEE. TCRdb independently ran MiXCR on the RT-PCR reads; one entry per CDR3 protein. Of about half a million distinct CDR3 sequences in the sample, roughly 9.7% are singletons; the top ten hold 12%. The sequence derives from a man in his forties or fifties who received an inactivated influenza vaccine. This sample comprised PBMCs from blood, obtained 40 to 50 days after vaccination. The V gene is TRBV9, the J gene TRBJ2-2, with no clear D. The CDR3 is CASSVDRSTNTGELFF. The CDR3 coding sequence is TGTGCCAGCAGCGTAGATAGGTCCACGAACACCGGGGAGCTGTTTTTT.